The source of this T cell receptor beta chain is a study of OX40 agonist ivuxolimab in advanced cancers. Generated by immunoSEQ multiplex PCR, the TCRdb table keeps only in-frame clones and is missing some. Here the sample spans over 85,000 clones, 89% being singletons. The TCR sequence derives from an adult with an advanced solid tumor such as melanoma, head and neck, liver or kidney cancer. Specimen: CD4+ or CD8+ T cells sorted from blood, collected in a trial of the OX40 agonist ivuxolimab.

The CDR3 loop reads CASSFTGLGETQYF. In DNA, the CDR3 is TGTGCCAGTAGTTTTACGGGTTTGGGGGAGACCCAGTACTTC. The V gene is TRBV19, the J gene TRBJ2-5; D call uncertain. Germline lookup yields CDR1 LNHDA and CDR2 SQIVND (reference sequence). Deletions cut 5 bases from V and 5 bases from J, with 15 bases between. The CDR3 sequence is 14 residues long.